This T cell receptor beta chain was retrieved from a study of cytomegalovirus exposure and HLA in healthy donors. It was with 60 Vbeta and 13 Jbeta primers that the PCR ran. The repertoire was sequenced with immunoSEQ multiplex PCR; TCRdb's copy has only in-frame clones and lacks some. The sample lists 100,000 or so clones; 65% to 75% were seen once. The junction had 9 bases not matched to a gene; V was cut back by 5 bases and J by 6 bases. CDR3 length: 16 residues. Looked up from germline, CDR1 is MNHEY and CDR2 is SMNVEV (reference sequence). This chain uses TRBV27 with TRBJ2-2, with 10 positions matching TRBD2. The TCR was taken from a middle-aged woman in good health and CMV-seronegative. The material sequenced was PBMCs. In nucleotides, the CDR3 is TGTGCCAGCAGTGCCTCCAGCGGGAGGGCTCCCGGGGAGCTGTTTTTT. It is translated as CASSASSGRAPGELFF.